One T cell receptor beta chain is described in this entry. Unmatched junction bases numbered 15, after V lost 0 bases and J lost 9 bases. Germline V lookup: CDR1 SGHDT, CDR2 YYEEEE. The CDR3 is 18 residues long. Everyone who took part was roughly 18 to 89 years old, and they came from fewer than 25 US areas. Assignment of participants to cohorts was predicated upon participant-reported clinical history. Donors of Cohort 3 who recovered were those that had two negative PCRs, clearance, or symptom resolution. The record originates from a study of blood T cell repertoires in COVID-19. Authors' processing steps: Cell counts per sample came from amplifying reference gene primers. Profiling relied on immunoSEQ multiplex PCR, and the TCRdb table lists in-frame clones only, not all of them. V, J and clone size derive from that table, while D and trimming were established from the DNA sequence. The sample carries 200,000 or so clones, nearly 90% recorded once.

The sequence was obtained from a man aged 30 to 39 who had recovered from COVID-19. The specimen sequenced was PBMCs or T cells enriched from blood (not recorded which). This rearrangement joins TRBV5-6 to TRBJ2-1; 10 bases are a match to TRBD1. CDR3 in amino acids: CASSLGNFGTGVSIEQFF. The CDR3 DNA reads TGTGCCAGCAGCTTGGGTAATTTCGGGACAGGGGTTAGTATTGAGCAGTTCTTC.